The rows below give T cell receptor beta chains drawn from one sample of a study of CD8+CD57+ T cells in acquired aplastic anemia. One entry per CDR3 protein results from TCRdb running MiXCR on the reads. Among hundreds of thousands of distinct CDR3 sequences listed, roughly a third were seen once. Sequencing was performed on sorted CD4+, CD8+, or CD8+CD57+ T cells (not recorded which) from PBMCs. The receptors derive from a human donor with aplastic anemia. Each CDR3 is given with its conserved first and last residue. A D gene is named only where the DNA matches it firmly. The size entry is marked missing in some rows and otherwise reads once, few, many or a size class.

V: TRBV12-3/TRBV12-4
J: TRBJ2-2
D: TRBD2
size: -
DNA: TGTGCCAGCAGTACCGATCTAGCGGGGTCCTCCGGGGAGCTGTTTTTT
CDR3: CASSTDLAGSSGELFF

V: TRBV19
J: TRBJ2-2
D: TRBD2
size: -
DNA: TGTGCCAGTAGTACCCTTGCGGGGGGGAACACCGGGGAGCTGTTTTTT
CDR3: CASSTLAGGNTGELFF

V: TRBV7-8
J: TRBJ1-1
D: -
size: -
DNA: TGTGCCAGCAGCCCCCGTGAGAGCGGCGCCGACACTGAAGCTTTCTTT
CDR3: CASSPRESGADTEAFF

V: TRBV2
J: TRBJ1-5
D: TRBD1
size: -
DNA: TGTGCCAGCAGTGAATCGACAGGGATTTTAAGTCAGCCCCAGCATTTT
CDR3: CASSESTGILSQPQHF

V: TRBV24-1
J: TRBJ2-3
D: TRBD1
size: many
DNA: TGTGCCACCAGTGATACCAGGGGGCGTTCCTCAGATACGCAGTATTTT
CDR3: CATSDTRGRSSDTQYF

V: TRBV15
J: TRBJ1-6
D: -
size: once
DNA: TGTGCCACCAAGGAGGGCTATAATTCACCCCTCCACTTT
CDR3: CATKEGYNSPLHF

V: TRBV20-1
J: TRBJ2-7
D: -
size: -
DNA: TGCAGTGCTAGTTCGGTCCTAGCGAAGAGCTCCTACGAGCAGTACTTC
CDR3: CSASSVLAKSSYEQYF

V: TRBV4-3
J: TRBJ2-7
D: TRBD1
size: -
DNA: TGCGCCAGCAGCCAAGATCTTGCCGGGACAGGGTACGAGCAGTACTTC
CDR3: CASSQDLAGTGYEQYF

V: TRBV19
J: TRBJ2-5
D: -
size: -
DNA: TGTGCCAGTAAGGCAGGGTGGCGGGCTTACCCGGGAGAGACCCAGTACTTC
CDR3: CASKAGWRAYPGETQYF

V: TRBV9
J: TRBJ1-3
D: -
size: many
DNA: TGTGCCAGCAGCGTAGGGCGCATGAGCTCTGGAAACACCATATATTTT
CDR3: CASSVGRMSSGNTIYF

V: TRBV11-1
J: TRBJ2-3
D: TRBD2
size: -
DNA: TGTGCCAGCAGCTTAGTCAGCGGGGGTAGCACAGATACGCAGTATTTT
CDR3: CASSLVSGGSTDTQYF

V: TRBV20-1
J: TRBJ2-3
D: -
size: many
DNA: TGCAGTGCTAGGATCAGCGCCCGAGACACGCAGTATTTT
CDR3: CSARISARDTQYF

V: TRBV7-8
J: TRBJ2-2
D: -
size: -
DNA: TGTGCCAGCTGCCTGGAACAGGGATACACCGGGGAGCTGTTTTTT
CDR3: CASCLEQGYTGELFF

V: TRBV5-1
J: TRBJ1-1
D: -
size: few
DNA: TGCGCCAGCAGCACGTTGCAAACCGGGACGGAGAACACTGAAGCTTTCTTT
CDR3: CASSTLQTGTENTEAFF

V: TRBV7-9
J: TRBJ1-2
D: TRBD1
size: few
DNA: TGTGCCAGCAGCCCCCTCCTCACAGGGGTCTATGGCTACACCTTC
CDR3: CASSPLLTGVYGYTF

V: TRBV10-3
J: TRBJ1-1
D: -
size: few
DNA: TGTGCCAGCAGTTACTTACAAGACAACACTGAAGCTTTCTTT
CDR3: CASSYLQDNTEAFF

V: TRBV20-1
J: TRBJ2-7
D: -
size: few
DNA: TGCAGTGCTAGAGATTTACAGAAGGAGTACGAGCAGTACTTC
CDR3: CSARDLQKEYEQYF